Below are 7 T cell receptor beta chains sequenced from a single sample in a study of cytomegalovirus exposure and HLA in healthy donors. Use of 60 Vbeta and 13 Jbeta primers characterized the PCR. The repertoire was sequenced with immunoSEQ multiplex PCR; TCRdb's copy has only in-frame clones and lacks some. Of 100,000 to 150,000 clones listed, over 60% were seen once; the top ten hold more than 3%. Sequenced: PBMCs. Receptor source: a young man in good health and CMV-seronegative.

The chain is built from TRBV29-1 and TRBJ1-3; no clear D. Germline CDR1 reads SQVTM; CDR2 reads ANQGSEA. V was cut by 5 bases and J by 2 bases, with 7 bases left in between. The CDR3 runs to 12 residues. DNA for the CDR3: TGCAGCGTTCGGCGGACTGGAAACACCATATATTTT. Encoded protein: CSVRRTGNTIYF.

The chain combines TRBV6-5 with TRBJ2-3; no definite D call. Germline-derived CDR1 and CDR2 are MNHEY and SVGAGI. The CDR3 length is 15 residues. The V gene lost 6 bases and the J gene lost 0 bases, with 13 bases spanning the gap. The CDR3 bases are TGTGCCAGCAGCAATAGCTTCTCTAGCACAGATACGCAGTATTTT. This sequence encodes CASSNSFSSTDTQYF.

This chain joins TRBV19 and TRBJ1-5; 8 nucleotides line up with TRBD1. Germline V gene data show CDR1 as LNHDA and CDR2 as SQIVND (reference sequence). This CDR3 region has 15 residues. After removal of 7 bases from V and 2 bases from J, the junction contained 7 bases not matched to a gene. The DNA of the CDR3 is TGTGCCAGTAACATAGACAGGGGTGGCAATCAGCCCCAGCATTTT. Protein product: CASNIDRGGNQPQHF.

The chain links TRBV28 to TRBJ2-7, with TRBD2 matching over 7 bases. CDR1 is MDHEN and CDR2 is SYDVKM in the germline V gene. The J segment lost 3 bases and the V segment lost 6 bases, leaving 8 bases of the junction unmatched. The CDR3 sequence is 14 residues long. CDR3: CASSPPGGSYEQYF. For the CDR3, the DNA is TGTGCCAGCAGCCCGCCCGGGGGGAGCTACGAGCAGTACTTC.

The V gene is TRBV5-8, the J gene TRBJ1-6; 7 nucleotides align to TRBD1. V was clipped by 3 bases and J by 10 bases; unmatched bases: 4. The CDR3 contains 13 residues. Per the germline V gene, CDR1 is SGHTS and CDR2 is YDEGEE. In DNA, the CDR3 is TGTGCCAGCAGCTGGACAGGAGGGTCACCCCTCCACTTT. It is translated as CASSWTGGSPLHF.

This clone has only one observation. This rearrangement joins TRBV7-3 to TRBJ1-1, with 7 bases matching TRBD1. The CDR3 is made up of 16 amino acids. In germline, CDR1 is SGHTA, CDR2 FQGTGA. The trim removed 5 bases at V and 0 bases at J, leaving 9 bases unmatched. CDR3 DNA: TGTGCCAGCAGCCCCAAAACAGGGGACATGAACACTGAAGCTTTCTTT. The encoded protein is CASSPKTGDMNTEAFF.

The sample holds a few counts of this clone. This chain links TRBV6-4 with TRBJ1-6, with 11 bases fitting TRBD1. The CDR3 covers 15 residues. Germline V gene lookup returns CDR1 MRHNA and CDR2 SNTAGT. Trimming removed 5 bases from V and 10 bases from J; junction bases left unmatched: 7. The CDR3 DNA sequence: TGTGCCAGCAGTCCCCGGACAGGGGGCGAATCACCCCTCCACTTT. Protein: CASSPRTGGESPLHF.